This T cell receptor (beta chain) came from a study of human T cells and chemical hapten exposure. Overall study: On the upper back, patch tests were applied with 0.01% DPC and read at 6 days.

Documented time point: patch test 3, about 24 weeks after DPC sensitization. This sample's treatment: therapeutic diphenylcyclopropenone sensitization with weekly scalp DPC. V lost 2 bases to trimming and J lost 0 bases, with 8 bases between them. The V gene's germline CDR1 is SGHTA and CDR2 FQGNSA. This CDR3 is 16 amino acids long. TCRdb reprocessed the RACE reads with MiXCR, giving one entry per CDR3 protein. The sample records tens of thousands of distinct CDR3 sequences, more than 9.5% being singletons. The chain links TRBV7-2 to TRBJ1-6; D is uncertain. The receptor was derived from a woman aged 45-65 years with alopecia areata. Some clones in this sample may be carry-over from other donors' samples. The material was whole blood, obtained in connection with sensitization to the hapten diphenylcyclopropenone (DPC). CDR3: CASSLWQLSYNSPLHF. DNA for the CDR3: TGTGCCAGCAGCTTATGGCAGCTCTCCTATAATTCACCCCTCCACTTT.